This T cell receptor beta chain was profiled in a study of a mutant IDH1 vaccine in newly diagnosed glioma. As for the study in general: Onset of vaccination occurred 4-6 weeks following radiotherapy alone, or with temozolomide cycles. Before enrollment, patients got radiotherapy alone, temozolomide alone, or mostly the combination.

The table came from immunoSEQ multiplex PCR; TCRdb's copy has only in-frame clones and leaves some out. Of under 60,000 clones in the sample, approximately 80% are singletons; the top ten hold over 4.5%. On this clone: Its antigen is as yet unknown.

The time point was: week 47, end of study. The study gave 300 ug of mutant IDH1 20-mer peptide per vaccine dose, with topical imiquimod. Specimen: PBMCs, collected from a glioma patient whose treatment included an IDH1 peptide vaccine. The source is a woman aged 40 to 50 with glioma. Some clones in this sample may be carry-over from other donors' samples.

Here the CDR3 DNA reads TGTGCCAGCAAACGACAGGGGGCCTACGAGCAGTACTTC. Its protein is CASKRQGAYEQYF. The gene calls are TRBV2 and TRBJ2-7, with 9 bases lining up with TRBD1. The trim removed 7 bases at V and 2 bases at J, leaving 3 bases unmatched. This CDR3 has 13 amino acids. Germline V gives CDR1 SNHLY, CDR2 FYNNEI.